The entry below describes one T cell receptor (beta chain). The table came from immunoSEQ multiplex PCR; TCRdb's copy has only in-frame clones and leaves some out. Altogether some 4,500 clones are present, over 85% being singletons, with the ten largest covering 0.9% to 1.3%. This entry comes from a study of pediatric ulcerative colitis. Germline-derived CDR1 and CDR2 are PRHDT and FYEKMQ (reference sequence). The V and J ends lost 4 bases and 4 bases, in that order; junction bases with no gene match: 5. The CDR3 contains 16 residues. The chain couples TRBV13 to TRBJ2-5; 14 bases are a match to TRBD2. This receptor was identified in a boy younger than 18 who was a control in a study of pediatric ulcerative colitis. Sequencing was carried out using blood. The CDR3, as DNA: TGTGCCAGCAGCTCCGGACTAGCGGGAGGAGTAGAGACCCAGTACTTC. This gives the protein CASSSGLAGGVETQYF.